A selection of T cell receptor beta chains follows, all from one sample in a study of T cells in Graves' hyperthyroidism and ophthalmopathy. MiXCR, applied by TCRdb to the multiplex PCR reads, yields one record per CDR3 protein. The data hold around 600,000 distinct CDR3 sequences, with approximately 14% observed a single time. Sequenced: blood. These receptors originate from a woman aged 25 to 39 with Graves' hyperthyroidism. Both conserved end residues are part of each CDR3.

CDR3 protein: CSVMGDSYEQYF
V gene: TRBV20-1
J gene: TRBJ2-7

CDR3 protein: CASSRDRGSYNEQFF
V gene: TRBV28
J gene: TRBJ2-1

CDR3 protein: CASRPEGPGLAGNNEQFF
V gene: TRBV3-1
J gene: TRBJ2-1

CDR3 protein: CSASPAGVVNNEQFF
V gene: TRBV20-1
J gene: TRBJ2-1

CDR3 protein: CATIQGGGNQPQHF
V gene: TRBV6-1
J gene: TRBJ1-5

CDR3 protein: CASSLTVAIEDEQFF
V gene: TRBV5-1
J gene: TRBJ2-1

CDR3 protein: CASSASGGIYYGYTF
V gene: TRBV28
J gene: TRBJ1-2

CDR3 protein: CASSLQVTSSYEQYF
V gene: TRBV13
J gene: TRBJ2-7

CDR3 protein: CAISEGSVDEQYF
V gene: TRBV10-3
J gene: TRBJ2-7

CDR3 protein: CAWSVRLAGSYEQYF
V gene: TRBV30
J gene: TRBJ2-7

CDR3 protein: CASNPSGHMNTEAFF
V gene: TRBV6-2/TRBV6-3
J gene: TRBJ1-1

CDR3 protein: CASSFRDATNEKLFF
V gene: TRBV5-6
J gene: TRBJ1-4

CDR3 protein: CASSEYRTENYGYTF
V gene: TRBV25-1
J gene: TRBJ1-2

CDR3 protein: CSARVPPRTSGPLRLYEQYF
V gene: TRBV20-1
J gene: TRBJ2-7

CDR3 protein: CASSPSGGGRLAEAFF
V gene: TRBV5-8
J gene: TRBJ1-1

CDR3 protein: CASSLRARVGEQYF
V gene: TRBV19
J gene: TRBJ2-7

CDR3 protein: CASRGPAGGTNYGYTF
V gene: TRBV6-2/TRBV6-3
J gene: TRBJ1-2

CDR3 protein: CASSPGTGGYTEAFF
V gene: TRBV11-2
J gene: TRBJ1-1

CDR3 protein: CASSLGYPGNEQFF
V gene: TRBV11-2
J gene: TRBJ2-1

CDR3 protein: CASSQGLAGVPYEQYF
V gene: TRBV4-1
J gene: TRBJ2-7

CDR3 protein: CASSYIGKNTEAFF
V gene: TRBV6-1
J gene: TRBJ1-1

CDR3 protein: CASSPPSGSRREETQYF
V gene: TRBV3-1
J gene: TRBJ2-5

CDR3 protein: CSARLGTSGSNEQFF
V gene: TRBV20-1
J gene: TRBJ2-1

CDR3 protein: CASRAPGLAIDTQYF
V gene: TRBV28
J gene: TRBJ2-3

CDR3 protein: CASTSPLSSYNEQFF
V gene: TRBV6-2/TRBV6-3
J gene: TRBJ2-1

CDR3 protein: CASSGGGFTTDTQYF
V gene: TRBV25-1
J gene: TRBJ2-3

CDR3 protein: CARAKSGLASYNEQFF
V gene: TRBV2
J gene: TRBJ2-1

CDR3 protein: CAIARDRDNNEQFF
V gene: TRBV10-3
J gene: TRBJ2-1

CDR3 protein: CASSSTPGELFF
V gene: TRBV7-2
J gene: TRBJ2-2

CDR3 protein: CASSPDRVANYGYTF
V gene: TRBV19
J gene: TRBJ1-2

CDR3 protein: CASSQGGGVETQYF
V gene: TRBV3-1
J gene: TRBJ2-5

CDR3 protein: CASNPRFLENSGELFF
V gene: TRBV11-3
J gene: TRBJ2-2

CDR3 protein: CASSWRLGGTDTQYF
V gene: TRBV7-2
J gene: TRBJ2-3

CDR3 protein: CASSPRDRVGGYTF
V gene: TRBV7-2
J gene: TRBJ1-2

CDR3 protein: CASSPDLRLETQYF
V gene: TRBV3-1
J gene: TRBJ2-5

CDR3 protein: CASSQEGTSGIPYNEQFF
V gene: TRBV4-3
J gene: TRBJ2-1

CDR3 protein: CSAIEEGDLTYEQYF
V gene: TRBV20-1
J gene: TRBJ2-7

CDR3 protein: CASSPSGTGYNQPQHF
V gene: TRBV18
J gene: TRBJ1-5

CDR3 protein: CASRNEGKYTEAFF
V gene: TRBV5-1
J gene: TRBJ1-1

CDR3 protein: CASSEHARSSYEQYF
V gene: TRBV2
J gene: TRBJ2-7

CDR3 protein: CATSSLFGLGDLRHEQFF
V gene: TRBV15
J gene: TRBJ2-1

CDR3 protein: CASSRGYGRGRTGELFF
V gene: TRBV9
J gene: TRBJ2-2

CDR3 protein: CSVPEALLRGRPEGYTF
V gene: TRBV29-1
J gene: TRBJ1-2

CDR3 protein: CAGREGLADYEQYF
V gene: TRBV2
J gene: TRBJ2-7

CDR3 protein: CASSQGPKEGIFTDTQYF
V gene: TRBV4-3
J gene: TRBJ2-3

CDR3 protein: CAIRTGGEIVYEQYF
V gene: TRBV10-3
J gene: TRBJ2-7

CDR3 protein: CASADFGEFYGYTF
V gene: TRBV6-2/TRBV6-3
J gene: TRBJ1-2

CDR3 protein: CASSQKRQGANEQYF
V gene: TRBV4-2
J gene: TRBJ2-7